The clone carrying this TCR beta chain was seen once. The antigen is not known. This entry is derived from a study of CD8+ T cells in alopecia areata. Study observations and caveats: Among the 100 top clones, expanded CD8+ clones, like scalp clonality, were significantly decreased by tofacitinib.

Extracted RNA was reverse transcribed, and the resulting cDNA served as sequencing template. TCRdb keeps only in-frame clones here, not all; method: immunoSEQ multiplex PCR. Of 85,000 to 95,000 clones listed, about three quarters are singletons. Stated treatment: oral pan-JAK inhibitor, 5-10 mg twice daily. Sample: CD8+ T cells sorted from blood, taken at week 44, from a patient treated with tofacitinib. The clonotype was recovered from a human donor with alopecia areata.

This CDR3 is CSVRGQGANYTF. The CDR3 DNA is TGCAGCGTGCGGGGACAGGGGGCCAACTACACCTTC. The V gene is TRBV29-1, the J gene TRBJ1-2, with 12 nucleotides matching TRBD1. V lost 6 bases and J lost 10; bases outside the gene matches: 6. The CDR3 covers 12 residues. CDR1 and CDR2 (germline): SQVTM, ANQGSEA.